This T cell receptor (beta chain) derives from a study of T-cell reconstitution after alpha-beta-depleted transplantation in children. CDR3 length: 14 residues. The V and J ends lost 6 bases and 3 bases respectively, with 15 bases between them. Study observations and caveats: Hyperexpanded clones declined; after one year, newly produced T cells mostly supplied diversity. Several hundred graft clones that had expanded were reportedly the source of alpha-beta T cells about two months after transplant.

There are a few counts of this clonotype. The antigen remains unidentified. The authors prepared the TCRbeta library with unique molecular identifiers. TCRdb re-derived calls from the PCR reads in MiXCR, one entry per CDR3 protein. The sample contains 65,000 to 85,000 distinct CDR3 sequences, roughly a tenth of which appear only once. The chain carries TRBV12-3 or TRBV12-4 and TRBJ2-7; tentatively, D is TRBD1 (6 bases). Here the sequenced sample was PBMCs, taken before TCRalphabeta/CD19-depleted stem cell transplant. This receptor was taken from a boy aged 5-17 years with acute myeloid leukemia, due to receive a stem cell transplant. The CDR3 loop is CASSPDRVIYEQYF. Written as DNA, the CDR3 is TGTGCCAGCAGCCCGGACAGAGTAATCTACGAGCAGTACTTC.